The entry that follows covers one T cell receptor beta chain sequence. Its antigen is not known. The data were obtained in a study of cytomegalovirus exposure and HLA in healthy donors. Study-level background: An early release of data contained approximately 85 million unique TCRs, which came from HLA-typed donors.

Primers for the PCR totalled 60 Vbeta and 13 Jbeta. The assay was immunoSEQ multiplex PCR, and TCRdb's table has in-frame clones only and misses some. Of approximately 200,000 clones listed, 82% are singletons. Study outcomes and limitations: The records held CMV serostatus as the only immune exposure information. Follow-up analysis later connected one missense variant in DCLRE1C with trimming of TCR beta V- and J-genes.

This sequence originates from a woman aged 45-65 years in good health and CMV-seropositive. The sequenced sample consisted of PBMCs.

The CDR3 spells CASSPWTSGNQETQYF. In DNA form, the CDR3 reads TGTGCCAGCAGTCCGTGGACTAGCGGGAATCAAGAGACCCAGTACTTC. The chain employs TRBV27 and TRBJ2-5; the match to TRBD2 covers 12 bases. CDR1 is MNHEY and CDR2 is SMNVEV in the germline V gene (reference sequence). V shed 5 bases and J 2 bases; nucleotides not matched to a gene: 6. This CDR3 spans 16 amino acids.